The 31 T cell receptor beta chains reported below all come from one sample, sequenced in a study of ipilimumab plus nivolumab after autologous stem cell transplantation. Method: immunoSEQ multiplex PCR; TCRdb's copy keeps in-frame clones and lacks some. The repertoire holds about 9,200 clones, with nearly 70% as singletons. Source: PBMCs, taken in a trial of ipilimumab plus nivolumab as post-transplant consolidation. Source of these receptors: a female donor with multiple myeloma.

This chain connects TRBV5-1 to TRBJ2-7, with D perhaps TRBD1 (6 bases). Trimming shortened V by 5 bases and J by 1 base, and 10 bases separated the two germline ends. CDR3 length equals 13 residues. The germline V gene encodes CDR1 SGHRS and CDR2 YFSETQ. CDR3 coding DNA: TGCGCCAGCAGTTGGGACAAGTCCTACGAGCAGTACTTC. Translation: CASSWDKSYEQYF.

In its sample, this clone was seen a few times. The J gene is TRBJ2-1, the V gene TRBV28, with 9 positions matching TRBD2. Germline CDR1 is MDHEN and CDR2 is SYDVKM. This CDR3 contains 16 residues. J gave up 5 bases and V 3 bases, and 8 bases lay outside the gene matches. CDR3 loop: CASSLREGLGNNEQFF. In nucleotides, the CDR3 is TGTGCCAGCAGTTTGCGGGAGGGCCTAGGAAACAATGAGCAGTTCTTC.

This clone occurred a few times. CDR3 DNA: TGTGCCAGCAGTTCCTTAAGCTCCGGGACAAAAGCTTTCTTT. This translates into CASSSLSSGTKAFF. The chain is built from TRBV27 and TRBJ1-1; possible D gene TRBD1, 6 bases. CDR3 length: 14 residues. V dropped 4 bases and J dropped 9 bases, with 18 bases sitting between them. The germline V gene encodes CDR1 MNHEY and CDR2 SMNVEV (reference sequence).

The CDR3 DNA follows: TGTGCCAGCGCGCTAAGAGGCCCCAATGAGCAGTTCTTC. It specifies CASALRGPNEQFF. The J gene is TRBJ2-1, the V gene TRBV25-1; D gene ambiguous. Trimming shortened V by 8 bases and J by 6 bases, and 14 bases separated the two germline ends. The CDR3 contains 13 residues. In germline, CDR1 is MGHDK, CDR2 SYGVNS.

The chain links TRBV7-9 to TRBJ2-1; D remains ambiguous. With 4 bases removed from V and 4 bases from J, the gap between germline ends came to 14 bases. The CDR3 has 15 amino acids. CDR1 is SEHNR, CDR2 FQNEAQ, per germline (reference sequence). CDR3 residues: CASSSRPAPYNEQFF. The CDR3 DNA reads as TGTGCCAGCAGCTCTCGACCAGCCCCGTACAATGAGCAGTTCTTC.

This clone appeared a few times. The J gene is TRBJ2-6, the V gene TRBV28; 7 positions match TRBD1. The CDR3 is 14 residues long. Trimming cost V 10 bases and J 0 bases; bases outside gene matches: 3. Germline CDR1 MDHEN, CDR2 SYDVKM. CDR3 nucleotides: TGTGCCACGGACAGGTTCTCTGGGGCCAACGTCCTGACTTTC. Amino acids: CATDRFSGANVLTF.

This clone turned up a few times. This chain links TRBV10-3 with TRBJ2-6; the match to TRBD1 covers 8 bases. With 6 bases clipped from V and 0 bases from J, the junction kept 7 bases outside the gene matches. The CDR3 sequence is 17 residues long. The germline gives CDR1 ENHRY, CDR2 SYGVKD. DNA for the CDR3: TGTGCCATCAGATCCGGACAGGGTAGCTCTGGGGCCAACGTCCTGACTTTC. Protein sequence: CAIRSGQGSSGANVLTF.

A remark on this clone: At one end the junction does not follow the germline gene, possibly because of a read error. This chain connects TRBV7-2 to TRBJ1-1; D is possibly TRBD1 (6 bases). The CDR3 is made up of 15 amino acids. CDR1 is SGHTA, CDR2 FQGNSA, per germline. CDR3 amino acids: CASSSSRTVNAEAFF. The CDR3 DNA is TGTGCCAGCAGCTCCAGTCGGACAGTGAACGCTGAAGCTTTCTTT.

The chain has TRBV7-9 and TRBJ2-1; TRBD2 agrees at 10 bases. The germline V gene has CDR1 SEHNR and CDR2 FQNEAQ (reference sequence). The CDR3 has 18 amino acids. J was trimmed by 6 bases and V by 6 bases; bases with no gene match: 17. The CDR3 DNA reads as TGTGCCAGCAGTCCGGGGGCCTATAGCGGGAGGATGGGCAATGAGCAGTTCTTC. Translating gives CASSPGAYSGRMGNEQFF.

V usage is TRBV5-1 and J usage is TRBJ2-1; 7 bases agree with TRBD1. V lost 0 bases and J lost 10; bases outside the gene matches: 7. Germline CDR1 is SGHRS and CDR2 is YFSETQ. The CDR3 is 14 amino acids. This CDR3 reads CASSLDRGQGEQFF. The CDR3, as DNA: TGCGCCAGCAGCTTGGATAGGGGGCAGGGAGAGCAGTTCTTC.

On this clone itself: Other DNA sequences in this sample translate to the same CDR3. The chain has TRBV28 and TRBJ2-3; 9 positions match TRBD2. Germline assignment: CDR1 MDHEN and CDR2 SYDVKM. V shed 5 bases, J shed 1 base, and the junction held 4 bases outside the gene matches. The CDR3 spans 15 residues. The CDR3 sequence is CASSDRTSGTDTQYF. The CDR3 DNA reads as TGTGCCAGCAGTGACAGGACTAGCGGCACAGATACGCAGTATTTT.

The chain is built from TRBV9 and TRBJ2-3; 8 bases are shared with TRBD2. Germline V lookup: CDR1 SGDLS, CDR2 YYNGEE. The CDR3 extends over 15 amino acids. Trimming cost V 4 bases and J 6 bases; bases outside gene matches: 10. DNA of the CDR3: TGTGCCAGCAGCTTTAGCGGGGCTCCTACGGATACGCAGTATTTT. Translation gives CASSFSGAPTDTQYF.

The rearrangement links TRBV7-2 to TRBJ2-1; possible D gene TRBD2, 5 bases. Trimming removed 1 base at V and 7 bases at J, with 8 bases between. The CDR3 is made up of 13 amino acids. Germline V gene sequence: CDR1 SGHTA, CDR2 FQGNSA. CDR3: CASSLVEENEQFF. The CDR3 DNA reads as TGTGCCAGCAGCTTAGTGGAGGAGAATGAGCAGTTCTTC.

The CDR3 loop reads CASAGPLTSEAFF. In nucleotides, the CDR3 is TGTGCCAGTGCGGGGCCTTTAACTTCTGAAGCTTTCTTT. The gene calls are TRBV19 and TRBJ1-1, with D maybe TRBD1 (5 bases). V was shortened by 8 bases and J by 6 bases, with 16 bases between the two germline ends. CDR1 LNHDA and CDR2 SQIVND come from the germline V gene (reference sequence). This CDR3 is built from 13 residues.

This clone is medium-sized within its sample. The chain links TRBV5-1 to TRBJ1-5; D is unclear. The length of the CDR3 is 13 residues. CDR1 is SGHRS and CDR2 is YFSETQ in the germline V gene. V was cut by 0 bases and J by 4 bases, with 5 bases left in between. The CDR3 DNA follows: TGCGCCAGCAGCTTGGAGCCGAATCAGCCCCAGCATTTT. Translated: CASSLEPNQPQHF.

This clone qualifies as medium-sized. This chain joins TRBV7-2 and TRBJ1-5; D might be TRBD1 (5 bases). Between the trimmed V and J ends, which lost 4 bases and 3 bases, there was a span of 10 bases. CDR3 length: 14 amino acids. Germline V gene data show CDR1 as SGHTA and CDR2 as FQGNSA. The CDR3, as DNA: TGTGCCAGCAGCTCGGGACTGAACAATCAGCCCCAGCATTTT. Residues: CASSSGLNNQPQHF.

This rearrangement joins TRBV28 to TRBJ2-3; 7 positions match TRBD1. The ends lost 6 bases at V and 3 bases at J; junction bases unmatched: 9. The CDR3 spans 15 residues. Germline V CDR1 and CDR2: MDHEN, SYDVKM. CDR3 residues: CASSDRDSGTDTQYF. CDR3 sequence (DNA): TGTGCCAGCAGCGACCGGGACAGTGGGACAGATACGCAGTATTTT.

Regarding this clone: Other nucleotide sequences in the sample specify the same CDR3. The rearrangement uses TRBV28 and TRBJ1-4, with 7 bases identical to TRBD1. The CDR3 sequence is 15 residues long. Trimming removed 5 bases from V and 6 bases from J; junction bases left unmatched: 9. Germline V gene lookup returns CDR1 MDHEN and CDR2 SYDVKM. The CDR3: CASSLNRGLYEKLFF. CDR3 bases: TGTGCCAGCAGTCTAAACAGGGGACTTTATGAAAAACTGTTTTTT.

This chain links TRBV10-2 with TRBJ2-3; 7 bases map to TRBD2. V shed 7 bases and J 0 bases; nucleotides not matched to a gene: 4. CDR3 length: 14 residues. Germline V gene sequence: CDR1 WSHSY, CDR2 SAAADI. The CDR3: CASTSGGSTDTQYF. The CDR3 DNA reads as TGCGCCAGCACTAGCGGAGGGAGCACAGATACGCAGTATTTT.

The gene calls are TRBV7-2 and TRBJ2-2; no firm D call. CDR1 and CDR2 (germline): SGHTA, FQGNSA. V was cut by 1 base and J by 8 bases, with 20 bases left in between. The CDR3 extends over 17 amino acids. Here the CDR3 reads CASSLGSGRLLEGELFF. For the CDR3, the DNA is TGTGCCAGCAGCTTAGGTTCAGGACGGCTTTTGGAAGGGGAGCTGTTTTTT.

In DNA form, the CDR3 reads TGTGCCAGCTCATCGCCCAGCGCGTTACCTAATGAAAAACTGTTTTTT. It codes for CASSSPSALPNEKLFF. J is TRBJ1-4 and V is TRBV18; D not resolved. V was pared by 5 bases and J by 3 bases, with 16 bases between. The CDR3 runs to 16 residues. CDR1 is KGHSH, CDR2 LQKENI, per germline.

The gene calls are TRBV7-9 and TRBJ2-2; 7 nucleotides match TRBD1. This CDR3 is built from 17 residues. CDR1 SEHNR and CDR2 FQNEAQ come from the germline V gene (reference sequence). V trimming: 5 bases; J trimming: 2 bases; junction bases outside the gene matches: 11. The CDR3 DNA follows: TGTGCCAGCAGCCTTGCTGGGACAGTCTCAAACACCGGGGAGCTGTTTTTT. Translating it yields CASSLAGTVSNTGELFF.

The chain joins TRBV6-1 to TRBJ2-7; 10 nucleotides align to TRBD1. CDR1 and CDR2 from the germline V gene are MNHNS and SASEGT. There are 13 residues in the CDR3. V lost 7 bases to trimming and J lost 4 bases; unmatched junction nucleotides: 4. In DNA, the CDR3 is TGTGCCAGCATGGCGGGACAGGGGTACGAGCAGTACTTC. Residues: CASMAGQGYEQYF.

The genes are TRBV19 and TRBJ2-1; TRBD2 agrees at 12 bases. This CDR3 contains 15 residues. Trimming removed 3 bases from V and 6 bases from J; junction bases left unmatched: 3. CDR1 and CDR2 (germline): LNHDA, SQIVND (reference sequence). CDR3 loop: CASSMTSGRPNEQFF. In DNA, the CDR3 is TGTGCCAGTAGTATGACTAGCGGGAGACCCAATGAGCAGTTCTTC. Full variable domain (remainder filled in from reference TRBV19 and TRBJ2-1): DGGITQSPKYLFRKEGQNVTLSCEQNLNHDAMYWYRQDPGQGLRLIYYSQIVNDFQKGDIAEGYSVSREKKESFPLTVTSAQKNPTAFYLCASSMTSGRPNEQFFGPGTRLTVL.

The chain has TRBV2 and TRBJ2-7, with D uncertain. With 6 bases removed from V and 0 bases from J, the gap between germline ends came to 15 bases. The length of the CDR3 is 15 residues. Germline V CDR1 and CDR2: SNHLY, FYNNEI. CDR3 coding DNA: TGTGCCAGCAGCCCCCCCGTAGTCCTCTCCTACGAGCAGTACTTC. Protein product: CASSPPVVLSYEQYF.

The gene calls are TRBV9 and TRBJ2-7; no reliable D call. Deletions cut 4 bases from V and 4 bases from J, with 21 bases between. The CDR3 loop spans 16 amino acids. The germline CDR1 and CDR2 sequences are SGDLS and YYNGEE. CDR3 residues: CASSTFDFTAIYEQYF. DNA for the CDR3: TGTGCCAGCAGCACATTCGACTTTACCGCTATATACGAGCAGTACTTC.

The rearrangement uses TRBV4-3 and TRBJ2-1; D call uncertain. The V and J ends lost 5 bases and 5 bases respectively, with 16 bases between them. Germline lookup yields CDR1 LGHNA and CDR2 YSLEER. CDR3 length: 15 amino acids. The CDR3 is CASSDWRSFHNEQFF. In DNA form, the CDR3 reads TGCGCCAGCAGCGATTGGCGAAGTTTCCACAATGAGCAGTTCTTC.

This clone was seen more than once but under ten times. V gene TRBV5-1 combines with J gene TRBJ2-7; 9 bases agree with TRBD1. The CDR3 covers 15 residues. Looked up from germline, CDR1 is SGHRS and CDR2 is YFSETQ. V dropped 4 bases and J dropped 4; count of bases not matched to a gene: 9. CDR3 residues: CASSHDTGGNYEQYF. As DNA, the CDR3 is TGCGCCAGCAGCCATGATACAGGGGGCAATTACGAGCAGTACTTC.

This clone was seen a single time. The CDR3 loop is CASSLDLGTSANYEQYF. CDR3 DNA: TGTGCCAGCAGCTTGGATCTCGGGACTAGCGCCAACTACGAGCAGTACTTC. The chain is built from TRBV5-4 and TRBJ2-7; 10 nucleotides match TRBD2. Germline V gives CDR1 SGHNT, CDR2 YYREEE (reference sequence). V lost 0 bases, J lost 3 bases, and 9 bases stayed unmatched. CDR3 size: 17 residues.

V gene TRBV15 combines with J gene TRBJ2-2; D gene ambiguous. The CDR3 is 16 residues long. The germline V gene encodes CDR1 LNHNV and CDR2 YYDKDF (reference sequence). Trimming stripped 0 bases from V and 0 bases from J, with 8 bases between. CDR3 protein: CATSRDYRANTGELFF. The CDR3 DNA sequence: TGTGCCACCAGCAGAGATTACAGAGCGAACACCGGGGAGCTGTTTTTT.

This clone was recorded a few times. The chain carries TRBV5-6 and TRBJ2-1, with 9 bases aligning to TRBD1. The CDR3 contains 13 residues. The germline gives CDR1 SGHDT, CDR2 YYEEEE. Losses at the gene ends were 7 bases for V and 6 bases for J; bases not matched to a gene: 5. The chain's CDR3 is CASGQTGGNEQFF. As DNA, the CDR3 is TGTGCCAGCGGACAGACAGGGGGCAATGAGCAGTTCTTC.